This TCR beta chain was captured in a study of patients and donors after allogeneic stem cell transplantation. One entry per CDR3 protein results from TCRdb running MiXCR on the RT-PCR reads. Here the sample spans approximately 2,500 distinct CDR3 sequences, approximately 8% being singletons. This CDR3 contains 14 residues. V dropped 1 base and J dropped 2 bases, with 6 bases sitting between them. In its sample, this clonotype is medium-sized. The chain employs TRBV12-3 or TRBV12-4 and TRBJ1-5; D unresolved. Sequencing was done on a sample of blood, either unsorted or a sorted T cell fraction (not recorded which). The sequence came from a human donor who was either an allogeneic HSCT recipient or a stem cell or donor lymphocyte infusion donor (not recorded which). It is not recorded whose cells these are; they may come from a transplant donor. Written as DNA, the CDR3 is TGTGCCAGCAGTTTAGGCGGGGGCAATCAGCCCCAGCATTTT. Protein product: CASSLGGGNQPQHF.